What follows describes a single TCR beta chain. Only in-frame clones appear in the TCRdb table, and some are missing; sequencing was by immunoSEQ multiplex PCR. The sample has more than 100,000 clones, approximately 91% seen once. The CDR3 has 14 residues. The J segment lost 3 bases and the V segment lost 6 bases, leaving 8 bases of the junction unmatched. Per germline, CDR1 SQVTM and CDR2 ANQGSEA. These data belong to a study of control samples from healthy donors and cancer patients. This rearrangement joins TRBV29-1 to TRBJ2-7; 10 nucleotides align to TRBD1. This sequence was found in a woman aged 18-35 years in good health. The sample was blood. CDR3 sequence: CSVGGTGVRYEQYF. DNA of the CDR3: TGCAGCGTCGGAGGGACAGGGGTCCGCTACGAGCAGTACTTC.